This section outlines one TCR beta chain sequence together with its context. Antigen: not known. CDR1 is LGHNA, CDR2 YNFKEQ, per germline. The V end was cut by 4 bases, the J end by 1 base, with 9 bases between. The length of the CDR3 is 14 residues. Produced via immunoSEQ multiplex PCR; TCRdb's table is partial and in-frame only. In the table there are tens of thousands of clones, roughly 85% of which are singletons. The data originate from a study of T cells in localized non-small cell lung cancer. Study-wide results and limits: Only one tumor region was sequenced, so heterogeneity remains possible. Uninvolved neighboring lung showed the greatest T cell clonality, exceeding tumor. Among the top 100 tumor clones, a median around 62 appeared in adjacent lung. Higher blood T cell density tracked longer overall survival.

J is TRBJ2-3 and V is TRBV4-2; perhaps TRBD2 as D (5 bases). The sequencing used peripheral blood mononuclear cells, collected before any cancer treatment. This clonotype was sampled from a male donor older than 55 with stage II lung adenocarcinoma. The CDR3 is CASSPGMGTDTQYF. The CDR3 nucleotides are TGTGCCAGCAGCCCCGGGATGGGCACAGATACGCAGTATTTT.